The count of the clone carrying this TCR beta chain is one. The sample originates from a study of cytomegalovirus exposure and HLA in healthy donors. 13 Jbeta primers and 60 Vbeta primers were used for the PCR. Profiled with immunoSEQ multiplex PCR; TCRdb holds only in-frame clones, not every one. The sample holds under 200,000 clones, almost 85% seen once. Germline V gene sequence: CDR1 MNHEY, CDR2 SMNVEV (reference sequence). CDR3 length: 15 amino acids. V dropped 8 bases and J dropped 4; count of bases not matched to a gene: 13. Sequenced material: PBMCs. The receptor was derived from a man aged 25-45 years in good health and CMV-seronegative. This chain links TRBV27 with TRBJ2-7, with 8 bases that match TRBD1. The CDR3 nucleotides are TGTGCCAGCCAAATCTTGTCAGGGGGCTTGTACGAGCAGTACTTC. Translated: CASQILSGGLYEQYF.